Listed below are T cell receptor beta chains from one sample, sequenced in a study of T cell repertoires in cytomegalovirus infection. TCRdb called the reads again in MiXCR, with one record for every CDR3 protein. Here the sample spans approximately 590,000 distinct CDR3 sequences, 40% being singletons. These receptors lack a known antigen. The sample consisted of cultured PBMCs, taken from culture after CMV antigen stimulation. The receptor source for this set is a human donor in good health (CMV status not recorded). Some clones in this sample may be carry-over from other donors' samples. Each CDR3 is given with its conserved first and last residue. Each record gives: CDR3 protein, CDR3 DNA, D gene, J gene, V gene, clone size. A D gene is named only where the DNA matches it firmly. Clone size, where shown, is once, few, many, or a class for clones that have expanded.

cdr3_aa: CASRKPGEYYEQYF
cdr3_nt: TGTGCCAGCAGAAAACCAGGGGAGTACTACGAGCAGTACTTC
d_call: .
j_call: TRBJ2-7
v_call: TRBV12-3/TRBV12-4
clone_size: few

cdr3_aa: CASTPGLAYVEETQYF
cdr3_nt: TGTGCCAGCACTCCGGGACTAGCGTATGTTGAGGAGACCCAGTACTTC
d_call: TRBD2
j_call: TRBJ2-5
v_call: TRBV6-1
clone_size: .

cdr3_aa: CARWDSYGYTF
cdr3_nt: TGTGCCAGATGGGACAGCTATGGCTACACCTTC
d_call: TRBD1
j_call: TRBJ1-2
v_call: TRBV7-2
clone_size: few

cdr3_aa: CASSPLNSPLHF
cdr3_nt: TGTGCCAGCAGCCCACTTAATTCACCCCTCCACTTT
d_call: .
j_call: TRBJ1-6
v_call: TRBV7-2
clone_size: many

cdr3_aa: CATGGIVQGPTDTQYF
cdr3_nt: TGTGCCACCGGGGGGATAGTACAAGGACCGACAGATACGCAGTATTTT
d_call: TRBD2
j_call: TRBJ2-3
v_call: TRBV6-5
clone_size: few

cdr3_aa: CASRITGAREQYF
cdr3_nt: TGTGCCAGTAGGATCACAGGGGCGCGGGAGCAGTACTTC
d_call: TRBD1
j_call: TRBJ2-7
v_call: TRBV19
clone_size: .

cdr3_aa: CASSQPRDRGVNIAYEQYF
cdr3_nt: TGCGCCAGCAGTCAACCCCGGGACAGGGGCGTTAATATAGCTTACGAGCAGTACTTC
d_call: TRBD1
j_call: TRBJ2-7
v_call: TRBV23-1
clone_size: once

cdr3_aa: CSARDVKEKLFF
cdr3_nt: TGCAGTGCTAGGGACGTGAAGGAAAAACTGTTTTTT
d_call: .
j_call: TRBJ1-4
v_call: TRBV20-1
clone_size: .

cdr3_aa: CASRTGDRAGQPQHF
cdr3_nt: TGTGCCAGTAGAACAGGGGACAGGGCGGGTCAGCCCCAGCATTTT
d_call: TRBD1
j_call: TRBJ1-5
v_call: TRBV19
clone_size: few

cdr3_aa: CASSLNPWPGNTIYF
cdr3_nt: TGTGCCAGCAGCCTCAACCCTTGGCCTGGAAACACCATATATTTT
d_call: .
j_call: TRBJ1-3
v_call: TRBV7-6
clone_size: few

cdr3_aa: CASSRTGSGEQFF
cdr3_nt: TGTGCCAGCAGCCGGACAGGTTCGGGTGAGCAGTTCTTC
d_call: TRBD1
j_call: TRBJ2-1
v_call: TRBV28
clone_size: .

cdr3_aa: CASSLEAETTDTQYF
cdr3_nt: TGTGCCAGCAGCTTAGAGGCGGAGACGACAGATACGCAGTATTTT
d_call: .
j_call: TRBJ2-3
v_call: TRBV7-6
clone_size: .

cdr3_aa: CAWRTTGGGETQYF
cdr3_nt: TGTGCCTGGAGGACTACTGGAGGGGGAGAGACCCAGTACTTC
d_call: .
j_call: TRBJ2-5
v_call: TRBV30
clone_size: few

cdr3_aa: CASGPGGGTDTQYF
cdr3_nt: TGTGCTAGTGGCCCGGGGGGCGGAACAGATACGCAGTATTTT
d_call: .
j_call: TRBJ2-3
v_call: TRBV12-5
clone_size: few

cdr3_aa: CASSPFSGGWYNEQFF
cdr3_nt: TGTGCCAGCAGTCCATTCAGCGGGGGGTGGTACAATGAGCAGTTCTTC
d_call: TRBD2
j_call: TRBJ2-1
v_call: TRBV6-1
clone_size: .

cdr3_aa: CASSDDRDRVSYEQYF
cdr3_nt: TGTGCCAGCAGTGACGACCGGGACAGGGTCTCCTACGAGCAGTACTTC
d_call: TRBD1
j_call: TRBJ2-7
v_call: TRBV6-1
clone_size: few

cdr3_aa: CATSDTRTVGNEQFF
cdr3_nt: TGTGCCACCAGTGACACTCGGACAGTTGGCAATGAGCAGTTCTTC
d_call: .
j_call: TRBJ2-1
v_call: TRBV24-1
clone_size: .

cdr3_aa: CASTSDYGKNIQYF
cdr3_nt: TGTGCCAGCACCTCCGACTACGGGAAAAACATTCAGTACTTC
d_call: .
j_call: TRBJ2-4
v_call: TRBV12-3/TRBV12-4
clone_size: few

cdr3_aa: CASRPISGGASVLVDNEQFF
cdr3_nt: TGTGCCAGCAGACCTATTAGCGGGGGGGCCTCTGTCTTAGTAGACAATGAGCAGTTCTTC
d_call: TRBD2
j_call: TRBJ2-1
v_call: TRBV6-2/TRBV6-3
clone_size: few

cdr3_aa: CASSLGEAGLHF
cdr3_nt: TGTGCCAGCAGCTTAGGAGAGGCGGGCCTCCACTTT
d_call: .
j_call: TRBJ1-6
v_call: TRBV11-3
clone_size: few

cdr3_aa: CASSLAGHTDTQYF
cdr3_nt: TGTGCCAGCAGCTTGGCAGGCCACACAGATACGCAGTATTTT
d_call: .
j_call: TRBJ2-3
v_call: TRBV7-2
clone_size: few

cdr3_aa: CASSYPWGSGGHSSETQYF
cdr3_nt: TGTGCCAGCAGCTACCCCTGGGGTAGCGGGGGGCACTCCTCAGAGACCCAGTACTTC
d_call: TRBD2
j_call: TRBJ2-5
v_call: TRBV7-8
clone_size: few

cdr3_aa: CASSSYWAGYNEQFF
cdr3_nt: TGTGCCAGCAGTTCCTACTGGGCGGGGTACAATGAGCAGTTCTTC
d_call: .
j_call: TRBJ2-1
v_call: TRBV12-3/TRBV12-4
clone_size: .

cdr3_aa: CASSFLGQWKESQYF
cdr3_nt: TGTGCCAGCAGCTTCTTGGGACAGTGGAAAGAGTCCCAGTACTTC
d_call: TRBD1
j_call: TRBJ2-5
v_call: TRBV7-8
clone_size: .

cdr3_aa: CASSMETGWETEAFF
cdr3_nt: TGTGCCAGTAGTATGGAGACAGGGTGGGAAACTGAAGCTTTCTTT
d_call: TRBD1
j_call: TRBJ1-1
v_call: TRBV19
clone_size: .

cdr3_aa: CASEWYTEAFF
cdr3_nt: TGTGCCAGCGAATGGTACACTGAAGCTTTCTTT
d_call: .
j_call: TRBJ1-1
v_call: TRBV11-2
clone_size: .